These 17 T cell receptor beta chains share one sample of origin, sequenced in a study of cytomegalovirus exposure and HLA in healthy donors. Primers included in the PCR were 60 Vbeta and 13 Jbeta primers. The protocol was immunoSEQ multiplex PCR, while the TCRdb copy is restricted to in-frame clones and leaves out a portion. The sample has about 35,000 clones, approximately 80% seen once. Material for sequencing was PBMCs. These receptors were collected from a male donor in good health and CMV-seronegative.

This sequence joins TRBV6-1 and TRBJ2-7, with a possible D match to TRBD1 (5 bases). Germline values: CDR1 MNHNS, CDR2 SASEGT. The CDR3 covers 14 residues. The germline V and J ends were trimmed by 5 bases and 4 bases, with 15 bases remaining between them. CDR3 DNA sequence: TGTGCCAGCAGTACCTCAGGGTTCTTGTACGAGCAGTACTTC. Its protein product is CASSTSGFLYEQYF.

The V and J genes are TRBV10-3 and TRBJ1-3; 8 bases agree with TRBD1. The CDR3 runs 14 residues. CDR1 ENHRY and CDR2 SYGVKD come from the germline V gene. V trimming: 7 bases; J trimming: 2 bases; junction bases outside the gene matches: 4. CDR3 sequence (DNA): TGTGCCATCAAGGAACAGGGGGCTGGAAACACCATATATTTT. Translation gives CAIKEQGAGNTIYF.

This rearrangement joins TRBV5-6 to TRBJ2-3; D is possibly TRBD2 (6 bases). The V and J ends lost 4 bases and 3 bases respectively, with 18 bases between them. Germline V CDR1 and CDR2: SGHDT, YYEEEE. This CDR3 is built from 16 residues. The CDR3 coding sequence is TGTGCCAGCAGCAACCCGGGAGACTACTTAACAGATACGCAGTATTTT. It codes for CASSNPGDYLTDTQYF.

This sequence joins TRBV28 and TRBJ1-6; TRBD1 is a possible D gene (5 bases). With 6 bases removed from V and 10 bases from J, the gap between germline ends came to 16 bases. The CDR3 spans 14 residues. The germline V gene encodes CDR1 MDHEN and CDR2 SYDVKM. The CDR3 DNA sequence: TGTGCCAGCAGCTCCCTCGCTACAGGATCACCCCTCCACTTT. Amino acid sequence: CASSSLATGSPLHF.

This CDR3 is CASSLGWTSGRAGGDTQYF. The CDR3 nucleotides are TGTGCCAGCAGTTTAGGGTGGACTAGCGGGAGGGCCGGGGGAGATACGCAGTATTTT. The chain uses TRBV28 and TRBJ2-3; the match to TRBD2 covers 15 bases. CDR1 and CDR2 from the germline V gene are MDHEN and SYDVKM. The J segment lost 5 bases and the V segment lost 2 bases, leaving 11 bases of the junction unmatched. The CDR3 runs to 19 residues.

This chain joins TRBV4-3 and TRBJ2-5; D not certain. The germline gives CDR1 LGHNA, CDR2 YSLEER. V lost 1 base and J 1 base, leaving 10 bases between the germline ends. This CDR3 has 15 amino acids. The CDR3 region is CASSQGLGFQETQYF. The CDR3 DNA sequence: TGCGCCAGCAGCCAAGGGCTAGGTTTCCAAGAGACCCAGTACTTC.

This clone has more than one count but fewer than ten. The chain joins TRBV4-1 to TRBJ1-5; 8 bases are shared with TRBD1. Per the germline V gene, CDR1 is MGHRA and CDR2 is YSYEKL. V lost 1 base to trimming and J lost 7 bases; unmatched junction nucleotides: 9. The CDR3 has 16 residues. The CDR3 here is CASSQADQGAGQPQHF. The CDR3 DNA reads TGCGCCAGCAGCCAAGCGGACCAGGGGGCAGGCCAGCCCCAGCATTTT.

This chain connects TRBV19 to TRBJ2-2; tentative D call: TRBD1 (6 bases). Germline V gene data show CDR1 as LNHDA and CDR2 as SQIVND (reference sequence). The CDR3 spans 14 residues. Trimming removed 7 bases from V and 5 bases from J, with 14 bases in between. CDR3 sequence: CASTRTARTGELFF. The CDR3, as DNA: TGTGCCAGTACTAGGACAGCCCGGACCGGGGAGCTGTTTTTT.

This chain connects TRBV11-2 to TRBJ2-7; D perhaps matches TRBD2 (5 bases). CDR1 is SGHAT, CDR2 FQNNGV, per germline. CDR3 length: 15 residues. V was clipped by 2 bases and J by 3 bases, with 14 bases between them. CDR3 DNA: TGTGCCAGCAGCTTAAGCGGCGGGCGCCTCTACGAGCAGTACTTC. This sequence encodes CASSLSGGRLYEQYF.

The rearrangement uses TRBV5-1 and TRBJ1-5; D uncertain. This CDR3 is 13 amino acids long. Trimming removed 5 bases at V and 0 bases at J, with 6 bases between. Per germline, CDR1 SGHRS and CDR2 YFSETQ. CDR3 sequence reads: CASRTDSNQPQHF. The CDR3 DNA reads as TGCGCCAGCAGAACAGATAGCAATCAGCCCCAGCATTTT.

In DNA form, the CDR3 reads TGTGCCAGCAGCTTAATTCCTAGCGGGGCCCAAGAGACCCAGTACTTC. Encoded protein: CASSLIPSGAQETQYF. The chain is built from TRBV7-3 and TRBJ2-5; 9 nucleotides line up with TRBD2. The V gene's germline CDR1 is SGHTA and CDR2 FQGTGA. After removal of 1 base from V and 1 base from J, the junction contained 4 bases not matched to a gene. The CDR3 runs 16 residues.

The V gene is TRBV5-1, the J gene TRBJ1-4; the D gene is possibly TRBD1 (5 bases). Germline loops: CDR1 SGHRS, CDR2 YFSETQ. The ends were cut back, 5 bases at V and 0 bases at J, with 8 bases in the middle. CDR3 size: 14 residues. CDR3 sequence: CASSSGSTNEKLFF. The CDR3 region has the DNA TGCGCCAGCAGTTCAGGGTCAACTAATGAAAAACTGTTTTTT.

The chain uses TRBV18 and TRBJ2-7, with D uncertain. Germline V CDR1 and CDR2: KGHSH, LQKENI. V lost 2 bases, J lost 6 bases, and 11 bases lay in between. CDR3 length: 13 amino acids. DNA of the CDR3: TGTGCCAGCTCACCAACGAGGAGTGGCGAGCAGTACTTC. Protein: CASSPTRSGEQYF.

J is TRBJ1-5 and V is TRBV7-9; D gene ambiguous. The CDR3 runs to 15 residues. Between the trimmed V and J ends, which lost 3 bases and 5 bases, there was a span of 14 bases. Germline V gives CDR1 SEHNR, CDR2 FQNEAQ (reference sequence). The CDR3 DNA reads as TGTGCCAGCAGCTTGGGTACCAAGGGAGATCAGCCCCAGCATTTT. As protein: CASSLGTKGDQPQHF.

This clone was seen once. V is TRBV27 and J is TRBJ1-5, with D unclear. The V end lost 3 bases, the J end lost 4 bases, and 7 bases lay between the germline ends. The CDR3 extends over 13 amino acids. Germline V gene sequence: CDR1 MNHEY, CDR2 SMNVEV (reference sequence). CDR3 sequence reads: CASSLRANQPQHF. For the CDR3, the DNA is TGTGCCAGCAGTTTGAGAGCAAATCAGCCCCAGCATTTT.

Here the CDR3 reads CAWSVRGGVKGEQYF. DNA of the CDR3: TGTGCCTGGAGTGTACGAGGCGGGGTGAAGGGCGAGCAGTACTTC. The genes are TRBV30 and TRBJ2-7, with D possibly being TRBD2 (6 bases). Germline CDR1 GTSNPN, CDR2 SVGIG (reference sequence). CDR3 length: 15 amino acids. V shed 0 bases and J shed 6 bases, with 18 bases lying between them.

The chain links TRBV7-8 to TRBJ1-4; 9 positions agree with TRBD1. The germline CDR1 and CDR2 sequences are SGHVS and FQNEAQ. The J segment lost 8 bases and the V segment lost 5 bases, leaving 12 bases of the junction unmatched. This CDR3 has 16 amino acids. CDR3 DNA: TGTGCCAGCAGCCCTCCCCAACAGGGGGCGGGGGAAAAACTGTTTTTT. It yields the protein CASSPPQQGAGEKLFF.